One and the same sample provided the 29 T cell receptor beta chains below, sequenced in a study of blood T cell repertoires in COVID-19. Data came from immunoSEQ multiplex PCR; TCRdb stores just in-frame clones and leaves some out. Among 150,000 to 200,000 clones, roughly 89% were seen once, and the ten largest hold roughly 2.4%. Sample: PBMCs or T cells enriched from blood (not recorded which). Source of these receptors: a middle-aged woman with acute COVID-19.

CDR3 protein: CASSEFSDRGWNQPQHF. CDR3 nucleotides: TGTGCCAGCAGTGAATTTTCGGACAGGGGGTGGAATCAGCCCCAGCATTTT. The chain carries TRBV6-1 and TRBJ1-5; 10 bases align to TRBD1. Germline V gene data show CDR1 as MNHNS and CDR2 as SASEGT. With 2 bases clipped from V and 4 bases from J, the junction kept 8 bases outside the gene matches. The CDR3 consists of 17 residues.

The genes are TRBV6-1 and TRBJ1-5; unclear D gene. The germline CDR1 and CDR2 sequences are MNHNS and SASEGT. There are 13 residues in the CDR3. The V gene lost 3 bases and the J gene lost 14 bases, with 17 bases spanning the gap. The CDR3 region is CASSDSNQRSEHF. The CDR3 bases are TGTGCCAGCAGTGATAGTAACCAACGGTCCGAGCATTTT.

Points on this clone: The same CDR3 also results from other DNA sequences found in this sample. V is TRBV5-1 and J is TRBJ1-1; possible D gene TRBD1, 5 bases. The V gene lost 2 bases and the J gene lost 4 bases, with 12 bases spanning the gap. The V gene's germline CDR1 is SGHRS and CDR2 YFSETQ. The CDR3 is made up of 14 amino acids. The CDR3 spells CASSLAGRGTEAFF. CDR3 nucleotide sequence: TGCGCCAGCAGCTTAGCGGGGAGGGGCACTGAAGCTTTCTTT.

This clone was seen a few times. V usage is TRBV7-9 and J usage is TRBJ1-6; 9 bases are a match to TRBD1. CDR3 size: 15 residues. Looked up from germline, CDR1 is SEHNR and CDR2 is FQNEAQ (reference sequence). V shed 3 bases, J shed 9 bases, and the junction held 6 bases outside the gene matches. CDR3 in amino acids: CASSLGTGNSSPLHF. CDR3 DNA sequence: TGTGCCAGCAGCTTGGGGACAGGGAACTCTTCACCCCTCCACTTT.

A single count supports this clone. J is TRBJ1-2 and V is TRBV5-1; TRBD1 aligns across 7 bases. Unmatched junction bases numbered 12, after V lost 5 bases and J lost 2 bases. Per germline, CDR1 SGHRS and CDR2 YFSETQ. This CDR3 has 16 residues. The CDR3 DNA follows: TGCGCCAGCAGACCTGATGGGCAGACAGGGAACTATGGCTACACCTTC. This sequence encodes CASRPDGQTGNYGYTF. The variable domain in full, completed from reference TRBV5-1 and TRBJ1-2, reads KAGVTQTPRYLIKTRGQQVTLSCSPISGHRSVSWYQQTPGQGLQFLFEYFSETQRNKGNFPGRFSGRQFSNSRSEMNVSTLELGDSALYLCASRPDGQTGNYGYTFGSGTRLTVV.

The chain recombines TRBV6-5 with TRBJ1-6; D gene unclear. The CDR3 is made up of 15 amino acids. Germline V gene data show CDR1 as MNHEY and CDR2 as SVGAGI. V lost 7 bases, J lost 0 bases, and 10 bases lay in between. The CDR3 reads CASIRSSSYNSPLHF. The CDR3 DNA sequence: TGTGCCAGCATAAGATCCAGCTCCTATAATTCACCCCTCCACTTT.

The CDR3 region is CASGGAIGGKNIQYF. The DNA of the CDR3 is TGTGCGTCGGGCGGGGCGATCGGTGGCAAAAACATTCAGTACTTC. This chain connects TRBV30 to TRBJ2-4; the D gene is possibly TRBD2 (6 bases). The CDR3 contains 15 residues. Germline V gene data show CDR1 as GTSNPN and CDR2 as SVGIG (reference sequence).

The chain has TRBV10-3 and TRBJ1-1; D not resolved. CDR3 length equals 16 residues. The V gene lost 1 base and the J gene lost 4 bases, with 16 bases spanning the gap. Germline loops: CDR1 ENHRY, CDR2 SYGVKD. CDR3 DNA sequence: TGTGCCATCAGTGAGTTCGAGCAGGCGGGAGGCACTGAAGCTTTCTTT. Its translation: CAISEFEQAGGTEAFF.

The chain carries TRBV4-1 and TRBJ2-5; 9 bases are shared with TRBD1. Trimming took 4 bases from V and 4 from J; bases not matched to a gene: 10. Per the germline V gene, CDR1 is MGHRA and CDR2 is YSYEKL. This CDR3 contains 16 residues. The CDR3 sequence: CASSRKGQGPGETQYF. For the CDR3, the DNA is TGCGCCAGCAGCCGCAAGGGACAGGGACCGGGAGAGACCCAGTACTTC.

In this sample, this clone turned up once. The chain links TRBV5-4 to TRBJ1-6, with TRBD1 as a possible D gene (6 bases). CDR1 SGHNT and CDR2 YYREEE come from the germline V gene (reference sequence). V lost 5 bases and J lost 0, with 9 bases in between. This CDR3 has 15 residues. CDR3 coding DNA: TGTGCCAGCAGGGGAGGGGGCTCCTATAATTCACCCCTCCACTTT. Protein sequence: CASRGGGSYNSPLHF.

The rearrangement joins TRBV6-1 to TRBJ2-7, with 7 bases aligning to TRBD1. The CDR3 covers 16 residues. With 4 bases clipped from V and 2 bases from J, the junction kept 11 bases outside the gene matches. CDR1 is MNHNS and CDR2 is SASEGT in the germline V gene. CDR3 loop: CASSARDRVITYEQYF. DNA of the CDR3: TGTGCCAGCAGTGCAAGAGACAGGGTTATAACCTACGAGCAGTACTTC.

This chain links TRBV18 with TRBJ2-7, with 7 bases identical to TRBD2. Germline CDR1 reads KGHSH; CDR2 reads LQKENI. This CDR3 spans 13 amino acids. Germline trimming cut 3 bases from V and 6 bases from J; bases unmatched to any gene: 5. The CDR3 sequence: CASSPSQRGEQYF. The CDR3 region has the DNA TGTGCCAGCTCACCGTCACAGCGGGGCGAGCAGTACTTC.

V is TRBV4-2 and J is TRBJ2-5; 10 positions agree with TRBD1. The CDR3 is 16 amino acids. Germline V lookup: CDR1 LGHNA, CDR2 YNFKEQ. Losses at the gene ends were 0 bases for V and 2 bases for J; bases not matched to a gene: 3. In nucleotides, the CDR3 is TGTGCCAGCAGCCAAGACGCGGACAGGGGGCAAGAGACCCAGTACTTC. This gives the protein CASSQDADRGQETQYF.

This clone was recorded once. The CDR3 DNA is TGCGCCAGCAGCCGCCAACAGGGGAGCTCCTACAATGAGCAGTTCTTC. Translation: CASSRQQGSSYNEQFF. This rearrangement joins TRBV4-3 to TRBJ2-1, with 7 bases lining up with TRBD1. V trimming: 4 bases; J trimming: 0 bases; junction bases outside the gene matches: 6. This CDR3 has 16 residues. Germline CDR1 reads LGHNA; CDR2 reads YSLEER.

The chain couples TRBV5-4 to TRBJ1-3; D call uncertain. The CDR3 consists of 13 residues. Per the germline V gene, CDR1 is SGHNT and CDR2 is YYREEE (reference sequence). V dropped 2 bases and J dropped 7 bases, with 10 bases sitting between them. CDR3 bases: TGTGCCAGCAGCTTATGGGCCCGGAACACCATATATTTT. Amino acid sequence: CASSLWARNTIYF.

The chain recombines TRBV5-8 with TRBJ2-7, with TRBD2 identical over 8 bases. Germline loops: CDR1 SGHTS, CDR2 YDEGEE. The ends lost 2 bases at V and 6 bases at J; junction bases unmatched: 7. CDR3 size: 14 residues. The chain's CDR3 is CASSFIAGPLEQYF. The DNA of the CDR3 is TGTGCCAGCAGCTTTATAGCGGGACCCCTCGAGCAGTACTTC.

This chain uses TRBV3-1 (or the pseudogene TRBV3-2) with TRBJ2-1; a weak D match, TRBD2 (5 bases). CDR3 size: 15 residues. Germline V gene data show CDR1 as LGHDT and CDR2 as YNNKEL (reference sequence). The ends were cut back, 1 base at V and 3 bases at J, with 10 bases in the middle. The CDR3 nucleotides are TGTGCCAGCAGCCAAGGGGCGGGCCACTACAATGAGCAGTTCTTC. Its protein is CASSQGAGHYNEQFF.

CDR3 DNA: TGTGCCAGCAGTGAGGACAGGCTTGAAGCTTTCTTT. Translated, it gives CASSEDRLEAFF. The genes are TRBV6-2 or TRBV6-3 and TRBJ1-1; TRBD1 matches 7 bases. V dropped 5 bases and J dropped 7; count of bases not matched to a gene: 4. Germline CDR1 MNHEY, CDR2 SVGEGT. The CDR3 consists of 12 residues.

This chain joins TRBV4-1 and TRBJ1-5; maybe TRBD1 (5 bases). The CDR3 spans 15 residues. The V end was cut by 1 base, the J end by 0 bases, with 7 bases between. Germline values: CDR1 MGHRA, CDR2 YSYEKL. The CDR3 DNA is TGCGCCAGCAGCCAAGGACAGAATAGCAATCAGCCCCAGCATTTT. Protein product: CASSQGQNSNQPQHF.

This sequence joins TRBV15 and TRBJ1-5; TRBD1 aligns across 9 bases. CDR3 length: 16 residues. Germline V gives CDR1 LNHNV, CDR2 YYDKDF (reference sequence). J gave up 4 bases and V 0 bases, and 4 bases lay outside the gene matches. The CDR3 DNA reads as TGTGCCACCAGCAGAGATCTCGGGACAGGGAATCAGCCCCAGCATTTT. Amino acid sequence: CATSRDLGTGNQPQHF.

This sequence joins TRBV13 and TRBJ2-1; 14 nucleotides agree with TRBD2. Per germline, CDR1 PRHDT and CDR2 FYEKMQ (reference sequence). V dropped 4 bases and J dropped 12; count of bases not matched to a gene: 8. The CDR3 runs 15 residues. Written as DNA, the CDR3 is TGTGCCAGCAGCTCTCCGGGACTAGCGGGAGACTGGCAGTTCTTC. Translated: CASSSPGLAGDWQFF.

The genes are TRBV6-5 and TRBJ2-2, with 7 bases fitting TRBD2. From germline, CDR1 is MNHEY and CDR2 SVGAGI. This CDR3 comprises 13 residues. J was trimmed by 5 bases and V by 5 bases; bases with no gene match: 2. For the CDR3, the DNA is TGTGCCAGCAGTATACTAGCGACCGGGGAGCTGTTTTTT. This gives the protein CASSILATGELFF.

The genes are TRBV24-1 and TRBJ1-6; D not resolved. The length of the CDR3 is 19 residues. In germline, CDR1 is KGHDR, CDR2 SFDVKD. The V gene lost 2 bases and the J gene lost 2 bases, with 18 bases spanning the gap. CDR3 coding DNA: TGTGCCACCAGTGATTCAAGCATAACGGGATCGGCCTATAATTCACCCCTCCACTTT. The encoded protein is CATSDSSITGSAYNSPLHF.

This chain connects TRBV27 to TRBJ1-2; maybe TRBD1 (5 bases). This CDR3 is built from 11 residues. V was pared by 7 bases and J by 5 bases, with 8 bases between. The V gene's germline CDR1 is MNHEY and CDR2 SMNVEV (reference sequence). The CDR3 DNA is TGTGCCAGCATGGGACTATATGGCTACACCTTC. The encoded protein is CASMGLYGYTF.

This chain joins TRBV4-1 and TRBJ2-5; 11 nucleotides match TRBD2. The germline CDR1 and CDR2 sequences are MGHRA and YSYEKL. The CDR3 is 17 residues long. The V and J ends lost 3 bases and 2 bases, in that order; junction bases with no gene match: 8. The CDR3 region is CASSQAGTSGSQETQYF. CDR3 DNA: TGCGCCAGCAGCCAGGCGGGGACTAGCGGATCACAAGAGACCCAGTACTTC.

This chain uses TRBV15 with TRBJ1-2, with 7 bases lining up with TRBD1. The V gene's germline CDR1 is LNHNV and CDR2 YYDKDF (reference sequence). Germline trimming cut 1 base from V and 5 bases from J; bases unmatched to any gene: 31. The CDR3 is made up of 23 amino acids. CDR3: CATSRVSGTDRTSPQGDWYGYTF. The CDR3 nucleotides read TGTGCCACCAGCAGAGTCTCTGGGACAGACCGAACGTCTCCTCAAGGTGACTGGTATGGCTACACCTTC.

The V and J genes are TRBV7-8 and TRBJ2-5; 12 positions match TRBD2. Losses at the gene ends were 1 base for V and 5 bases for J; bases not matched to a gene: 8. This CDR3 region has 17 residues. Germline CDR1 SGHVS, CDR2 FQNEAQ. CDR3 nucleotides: TGTGCCAGCAGCTTAGGGTTTCTAGCGGGAGGGCCGGAGACCCAGTACTTC. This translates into CASSLGFLAGGPETQYF. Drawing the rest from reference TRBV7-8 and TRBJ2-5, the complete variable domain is GAGVSQSPRYKVAKRGQDVALRCDPISGHVSLFWYQQALGQGPEFLTYFQNEAQLDKSGLPSDRFFAERPEGSVSTLKIQRTQQEDSAVYLCASSLGFLAGGPETQYFGPGTRLLVL.

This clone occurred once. The CDR3 DNA is TGTGCCAGCAGCTTGACAGGGGAAAACTATGGCTACACCTTC. Translated, it gives CASSLTGENYGYTF. The chain joins TRBV5-6 to TRBJ1-2; 7 bases line up with TRBD1. The ends lost 1 base at V and 2 bases at J; junction bases unmatched: 2. CDR1 and CDR2 from the germline V gene are SGHDT and YYEEEE. This CDR3 comprises 14 residues. Combining the CDR3 with reference TRBV5-6 and TRBJ1-2 gives the whole variable domain DAGVTQSPTHLIKTRGQQVTLRCSPKSGHDTVSWYQQALGQGPQFIFQYYEEEERQRGNFPDRFSGHQFPNYSSELNVNALLLGDSALYLCASSLTGENYGYTFGSGTRLTVV.

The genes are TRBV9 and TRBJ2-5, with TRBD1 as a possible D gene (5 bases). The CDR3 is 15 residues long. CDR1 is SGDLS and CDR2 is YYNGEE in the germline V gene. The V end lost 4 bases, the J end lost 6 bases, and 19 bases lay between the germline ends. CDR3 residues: CASSTSLDSPQTQYF. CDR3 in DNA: TGTGCCAGCAGCACCAGCCTTGACAGCCCTCAGACCCAGTACTTC.